What follows are 29 T cell receptor beta chains derived from one specimen sequenced in a study of CD8 T cells in ankylosing spondylitis. Whole-study findings and limits: One TCR beta motif, made up of seven to nine highly homologous variants, appeared characteristic of ankylosing spondylitis blood.

These receptors' antigens are unknown. TCRdb reprocessed the 5' RACE reads with MiXCR, giving one entry per CDR3 protein. This sample yields 700,000 or so distinct CDR3 sequences, of which around 19% are seen a single time; about 19% belongs to the top ten. Material: blood, either unsorted or a sorted T cell fraction (not recorded which). Every receptor here comes from a male donor with ankylosing spondylitis.

This chain connects TRBV7-3 to TRBJ2-3; tentative D call: TRBD2 (5 bases). V gave up 4 bases and J gave up 3 bases, with 14 bases separating them. Germline V gene lookup returns CDR1 SGHTA and CDR2 FQGTGA. CDR3 size: 15 residues. CDR3 sequence reads: CASSSLSGRTDTQYF. The DNA for the CDR3 is TGTGCCAGCAGCTCCCTGTCGGGAAGGACAGATACGCAGTATTTT.

This clonotype has at least ten counts. The junction differs from germline at one of its ends, possibly a read error. J is TRBJ1-1 and V is TRBV12-3 or TRBV12-4, with D unresolved. The CDR3 covers 13 residues. The CDR3 protein is CASRLGSVREAFF. For the CDR3, the DNA is TGTGCCAGCAGATTAGGATCGGTTCGTGAAGCTTTCTTT.

This rearrangement joins TRBV5-6 to TRBJ2-1; TRBD2 matches 9 bases. Germline CDR1 SGHDT, CDR2 YYEEEE. The V segment lost 4 bases and the J segment 4 bases; nucleotides outside the gene matches: 9. CDR3 length: 16 amino acids. The CDR3, as DNA: TGTGCCAGCAGCCCAGACCATAGCGGGAGTTACAATGAGCAGTTCTTC. Protein product: CASSPDHSGSYNEQFF.

This chain joins TRBV11-2 and TRBJ2-1; D may be TRBD1 (5 bases). The CDR3 covers 15 residues. Deletions cut 2 bases from V and 4 bases from J, with 12 bases between. CDR1 is SGHAT, CDR2 FQNNGV, per germline. CDR3 loop: CASSLRGPPYNEQFF. For the CDR3, the DNA is TGTGCCAGCAGCTTAAGGGGCCCACCTTACAATGAGCAGTTCTTC.

The chain combines TRBV3-1 with TRBJ2-1; TRBD2 agrees at 9 bases. There are 15 residues in the CDR3. V lost 1 base, J lost 7 bases, and 5 bases stayed unmatched. Germline V gene data show CDR1 as LGHDT and CDR2 as YNNKEL (reference sequence). This CDR3 is CASSQVAAGGNEQFF. CDR3 coding DNA: TGTGCCAGCAGCCAAGTGGCGGCGGGAGGGAATGAGCAGTTCTTC.

There are many counts of this clonotype. The rearrangement joins TRBV29-1 to TRBJ2-4, with no clear D. Germline V CDR1 and CDR2: SQVTM, ANQGSEA. Trimming shortened V by 4 bases and J by 5 bases, and 12 bases separated the two germline ends. The CDR3 has 13 residues. CDR3 sequence reads: CSVARQDENIQYF. In nucleotides, the CDR3 is TGCAGCGTTGCACGTCAGGACGAAAACATTCAGTACTTC.

This clonotype turned up a few times. The chain employs TRBV5-1 and TRBJ2-2; D is perhaps TRBD2 (5 bases). Trimming removed 4 bases from V and 4 bases from J, with 11 bases in between. CDR1 is SGHRS and CDR2 is YFSETQ in the germline V gene. This CDR3 region has 14 residues. The CDR3 sequence: CASSPREGTGELFF. Written as DNA, the CDR3 is TGCGCCAGCAGCCCCCGTGAGGGCACCGGGGAGCTGTTTTTT.

This chain joins TRBV6-6 and TRBJ1-2; TRBD1 might be the D (6 bases). CDR3 length: 12 amino acids. V lost 2 bases and J lost 7, with 8 bases in between. Per germline, CDR1 MNHNY and CDR2 SVGAGI (reference sequence). In DNA, the CDR3 is TGTGCCAGCAGTTACGAGACAGGTGGCTACACCTTC. Encoded protein: CASSYETGGYTF.

This chain joins TRBV18 and TRBJ1-5; the match to TRBD1 covers 8 bases. V shed 5 bases and J 7 bases; nucleotides not matched to a gene: 10. The CDR3 runs 15 residues. Germline V gene lookup returns CDR1 KGHSH and CDR2 LQKENI. Here the CDR3 reads CASSVYRGSRQPQHF. CDR3 bases: TGTGCCAGCTCAGTGTACAGGGGGAGCAGGCAGCCCCAGCATTTT.

This clonotype was seen a few times. The V and J genes are TRBV4-2 and TRBJ1-2; 9 bases are shared with TRBD1. Germline V gene sequence: CDR1 LGHNA, CDR2 YNFKEQ. V shed 3 bases and J 4 bases; nucleotides not matched to a gene: 9. The CDR3 has 16 residues. The CDR3 loop reads CASSHSYRGRSYGYTF. CDR3 DNA sequence: TGTGCCAGCAGCCATAGTTACAGGGGGCGAAGCTATGGCTACACCTTC.

The V gene is TRBV7-8, the J gene TRBJ2-7; D gene uncertain. The germline CDR1 and CDR2 sequences are SGHVS and FQNEAQ. Trimming cost V 1 base and J 2 bases, with 9 bases left between them. This CDR3 has 14 residues. Written as DNA, the CDR3 is TGTGCCAGCAGCTTAGTGGGTAACACCTACGAGCAGTACTTC. Translated, it gives CASSLVGNTYEQYF.

In this sample, this clonotype turned up a few times. The chain couples TRBV12-3 or TRBV12-4 to TRBJ2-1; maybe TRBD2 (6 bases). Trimming took 3 bases from V and 16 from J, leaving 16 bases between them. This CDR3 region has 12 residues. The CDR3 DNA reads as TGTGCCAGCAGTTTTCCCCTAGCGCACATCTTCTTC. Amino acids: CASSFPLAHIFF.

This clonotype has a handful of counts. The CDR3 DNA follows: TGTGCCATCAGTGACCCCAGAGAGGGGACGGGTTCAGATACGCAGTATTTT. Amino acid sequence: CAISDPREGTGSDTQYF. This chain connects TRBV10-3 to TRBJ2-3; D is perhaps TRBD1 or TRBD2 (5 bases each). Germline CDR1 is ENHRY and CDR2 is SYGVKD. The CDR3 runs 17 residues. Trimming stripped 3 bases from V and 4 bases from J, with 20 bases between.

This clonotype was detected a few times. Here the CDR3 reads CASSVTGGSSYNEQFF. In DNA form, the CDR3 reads TGTGCCAGCAGCGTAACGGGGGGGAGCTCCTACAATGAGCAGTTCTTC. The chain has TRBV7-9 and TRBJ2-1; 8 positions match TRBD2. V shed 5 bases, J shed 0 bases, and the junction held 6 bases outside the gene matches. The CDR3 is 16 residues long. Germline loops: CDR1 SEHNR, CDR2 FQNEAQ (reference sequence).

The chain combines TRBV24-1 with TRBJ2-3; TRBD2 agrees at 7 bases. Unmatched junction bases numbered 4, after V lost 5 bases and J lost 3 bases. This CDR3 spans 14 amino acids. Looked up from germline, CDR1 is KGHDR and CDR2 is SFDVKD. The CDR3 region is CATSAEGGTDTQYF. The CDR3 nucleotides are TGTGCCACCAGTGCGGAGGGAGGGACAGATACGCAGTATTTT.

The chain has TRBV5-1 and TRBJ2-7, with D possibly being TRBD2 (6 bases). The J call may be incorrect, as the DNA end agrees better with TRBJ2-1. CDR3 length equals 19 residues. Germline V CDR1 and CDR2: SGHRS, YFSETQ. The CDR3: CASSQNPRQDSGVLRGQFF. In DNA form, the CDR3 reads TGCGCCAGCAGCCAAAACCCCCGGCAGGATAGCGGAGTACTCCGAGGGCAGTTCTTC.

This clonotype has only a few counts. This CDR3 is CASSQGGGRSLEQYF. DNA for the CDR3: TGTGCCAGCAGCCAAGGGGGCGGGAGGTCGCTCGAGCAGTACTTC. This chain connects TRBV3-1 to TRBJ2-7; 8 positions agree with TRBD2. In germline, CDR1 is LGHDT, CDR2 YNNKEL (reference sequence). The CDR3 is 15 amino acids. V lost 1 base to trimming and J lost 6 bases; unmatched junction nucleotides: 8.

The chain joins TRBV28 to TRBJ1-6, with D hard to call. The germline V gene has CDR1 MDHEN and CDR2 SYDVKM. Trimming removed 6 bases from V and 12 bases from J, with 15 bases in between. The CDR3 is made up of 13 amino acids. The CDR3 DNA reads TGTGCCAGCAGCCTTCCGCACGGTTTACCCCTCCACTTT. It codes for CASSLPHGLPLHF.

This clonotype was picked up many times. The chain employs TRBV12-3 or TRBV12-4 and TRBJ1-1, with D possibly being TRBD1 (5 bases). The CDR3 has 14 residues. Trimming stripped 3 bases from V and 2 bases from J, with 10 bases between. CDR3 nucleotides: TGTGCCAGCAGTTTTGGGACCGACAACACTGAAGCTTTCTTT. The encoded protein is CASSFGTDNTEAFF.

In its sample, this clonotype was seen many times. This chain links TRBV20-1 with TRBJ2-5; TRBD2 aligns across 7 bases. The ends lost 1 base at V and 5 bases at J; junction bases unmatched: 7. Germline V lookup: CDR1 DFQATT, CDR2 SNEGSKA (reference sequence). CDR3 length: 14 residues. CDR3 residues: CSARVGGGSETQYF. The CDR3 coding sequence is TGCAGTGCTAGAGTGGGCGGGGGTTCGGAGACCCAGTACTTC.

The V call is TRBV4-1, the J call TRBJ2-7; D call uncertain. This CDR3 contains 11 residues. CDR1 and CDR2 (germline): MGHRA, YSYEKL. The ends were cut back, 3 bases at V and 6 bases at J, with 6 bases in the middle. The CDR3 sequence: CASSQFGEQYF. DNA of the CDR3: TGCGCCAGCAGCCAGTTTGGCGAGCAGTACTTC.

The chain employs TRBV20-1 and TRBJ2-6; perhaps D is TRBD1 or TRBD2 (5 bases each). Germline CDR1 DFQATT, CDR2 SNEGSKA (reference sequence). Trimming removed 3 bases at V and 0 bases at J, with 15 bases between. This CDR3 is built from 17 residues. As DNA, the CDR3 is TGCAGTGCTAGTCTTCTCGGGACCCCCTCTGGGGCCAACGTCCTGACTTTC. It yields the protein CSASLLGTPSGANVLTF.

The rearrangement joins TRBV12-3 or TRBV12-4 to TRBJ2-1; D gene unclear. The CDR3 runs to 12 residues. V lost 6 bases and J 10 bases, leaving 13 bases between the germline ends. The CDR3, as DNA: TGTGCCAGCAGCCCCGGTCCCCTGGAGCAGTTCTTC. Its protein product is CASSPGPLEQFF.

This clonotype was detected ten times or more. The V and J genes are TRBV15 and TRBJ2-1, with TRBD1 matching over 7 bases. This CDR3 contains 17 residues. The J segment lost 5 bases and the V segment lost 0 bases, leaving 10 bases of the junction unmatched. Germline CDR1 LNHNV, CDR2 YYDKDF (reference sequence). CDR3 coding DNA: TGTGCCACCAGCAGAGATATACAGGGGCGGCGGAACAATGAGCAGTTCTTC. It codes for CATSRDIQGRRNNEQFF.

This clonotype was counted at least ten times. This rearrangement joins TRBV12-3 or TRBV12-4 to TRBJ1-1, with D hard to call. Deletions cut 2 bases from V and 1 base from J, with 8 bases between. CDR3 length: 14 residues. The CDR3 region is CASSLREANTEAFF. The DNA for the CDR3 is TGTGCCAGCAGTTTAAGGGAAGCGAACACTGAAGCTTTCTTT.

The chain uses TRBV2 and TRBJ1-2; 7 bases map to TRBD1. Germline V gives CDR1 SNHLY, CDR2 FYNNEI. With V trimmed by 3 bases and J by 4 bases, 8 bases remained unmatched. This CDR3 comprises 15 residues. CDR3: CASSDQYRGGYGYTF. The CDR3 nucleotides read TGTGCCAGCAGTGATCAGTACAGGGGCGGCTATGGCTACACCTTC.

To note about this clonotype: Sequence at one end of the junction differs from germline and may be a read error. This chain links TRBV7-7 with TRBJ2-5; D is perhaps TRBD1 (6 bases). Germline CDR1 SSHAT, CDR2 FNYEAQ (reference sequence). The length of the CDR3 is 15 residues. The CDR3 is CASSLAPTGSETQYF. CDR3 sequence (DNA): TGTGCTAGCAGCTTAGCCCCAACAGGGTCCGAGACCCAGTACTTC.

This clonotype was seen a handful of times. This chain connects TRBV29-1 to TRBJ2-5; D perhaps matches TRBD1 (5 bases). Looked up from germline, CDR1 is SQVTM and CDR2 is ANQGSEA. V was pared by 4 bases and J by 4 bases, with 10 bases between. CDR3 length equals 12 residues. CDR3 DNA sequence: TGCAGCGTTGGACAGTTACTAGAGACCCAGTACTTC. Encoded protein: CSVGQLLETQYF.

This clonotype was observed at least ten times. The chain combines TRBV12-3 or TRBV12-4 with TRBJ2-1, with 9 bases matching TRBD2. The V gene end was trimmed by 3 bases and the J gene end by 2 bases; junction bases not matched to a gene: 2. The CDR3 has 15 residues. The CDR3 DNA follows: TGTGCCAGCAGTTTTGGCGGGGGGGCCTACAATGAGCAGTTCTTC. Translating gives CASSFGGGAYNEQFF.